What follows are 5 T cell receptor beta chains derived from one specimen sequenced in a study of blood T cells in healthy people across ages. A sample-barcoded 5' primer and a J-beta primer mix were used in a second PCR of roughly 7 to 11 cycles. TCRdb processed the 5' RACE reads anew with MiXCR; each CDR3 protein has one entry. The data show 1.5 million to 2 million distinct CDR3 sequences, 28% seen once. Material for sequencing was blood. These receptors were taken from a woman aged 30 to 39 in good health.

In its sample, this clonotype was seen a few times. The CDR3 nucleotides are TGCAGTGCTAGAGGACAGGGCCATAATTCACCCCTCCACTTT. Protein product: CSARGQGHNSPLHF. The chain carries TRBV20-1 and TRBJ1-6; 7 bases are shared with TRBD1. Germline CDR1 DFQATT, CDR2 SNEGSKA (reference sequence). The CDR3 loop spans 14 amino acids. Trimming cost V 1 base and J 5 bases; bases outside gene matches: 2.

Points on this clonotype: It may be a read error: a sequence one base away is much more abundant. V and J are TRBV4-3 and TRBJ2-1, with D possibly being TRBD1 or TRBD2 (5 bases each). Germline CDR1 is LGHNA and CDR2 is YSLEER. The CDR3 sequence is 16 residues long. CDR3 residues: CAGSQDSLLTPGEQFF. The CDR3 DNA is TGCGCCGGCAGCCAAGACAGCCTCTTAACTCCGGGGGAGCAGTTCTTC.

The genes are TRBV7-8 and TRBJ2-5, with 11 positions matching TRBD2. The germline gives CDR1 SGHVS, CDR2 FQNEAQ. The length of the CDR3 is 15 residues. Trimming cost V 5 bases and J 11 bases; bases outside gene matches: 13. This chain's CDR3 is CASSGRLAGYNEQYF. CDR3 bases: TGTGCCAGCAGCGGCAGACTAGCGGGGTACAATGAGCAGTACTTC.

This clonotype turned up a few times. J is TRBJ1-1 and V is TRBV28; D not certain. Trimming cost V 7 bases and J 0 bases, with 15 bases left between them. The CDR3 runs 15 residues. The germline V gene has CDR1 MDHEN and CDR2 SYDVKM. CDR3 loop: CASTRTGLVNTEAFF. CDR3 sequence (DNA): TGTGCCAGCACCCGGACGGGTTTAGTGAACACTGAAGCTTTCTTT.

This chain connects TRBV5-1 to TRBJ2-1; TRBD2 is a possible D gene (6 bases). Trimming took 1 base from V and 7 from J, leaving 12 bases between them. Germline CDR1 reads SGHRS; CDR2 reads YFSETQ. The CDR3 has 14 residues. CDR3: CASSLFPSVNEQFF. The CDR3 bases are TGCGCCAGCAGCTTGTTTCCTAGCGTGAATGAGCAGTTCTTC.